Below, 23 T cell receptor beta chains from the same sample are listed, as sequenced in a study of regulatory T cells in long-lasting Graves disease. Described time point: persistent/refractory GD, antithyroid drugs over 5 years with positive TRAb. The TCR library was prepared using RNA isolated from PBMCs. To make TCR beta libraries, researchers used iRepertoire HTBI primers and Arm-PCR of CDR3 regions. One entry per CDR3 protein results from TCRdb running MiXCR on the multiplex PCR reads. The sample lists 300,000 or so distinct CDR3 sequences, about 20% seen once, with just under 30% in the top ten. Sequenced material: peripheral blood mononuclear cells (PBMCs), taken when the disease was refractory, from a patient treated with antithyroid drugs. These receptors came from a female donor with Graves disease.

As regards this clonotype: This may stem from a read error, because a much larger clone lies one nucleotide away. The chain links TRBV27 to TRBJ1-2; possibly TRBD1 for D (5 bases). V was shortened by 3 bases and J by 1 base, with 12 bases between the two germline ends. Germline values: CDR1 MNHEY, CDR2 SMNVEV (reference sequence). This CDR3 contains 15 residues. The CDR3 nucleotides read TGTGCCAGCAGTTTCCGGGACGAGGTTAACTATGGCTACACCTTC. It codes for CASSFRDEVNYGYTF.

The genes are TRBV20-1 and TRBJ1-4, with 9 bases identical to TRBD1. Germline CDR1 and CDR2: DFQATT and SNEGSKA (reference sequence). The CDR3 covers 13 residues. V lost 6 bases, J lost 6 bases, and 5 bases stayed unmatched. This CDR3 is CSATGTGYEKLFF. CDR3 DNA sequence: TGCAGTGCAACCGGGACAGGGTATGAAAAACTGTTTTTT.

This clonotype has a count of ten or more. The genes are TRBV3-1 and TRBJ2-7; 8 nucleotides align to TRBD2. The germline V gene encodes CDR1 LGHDT and CDR2 YNNKEL (reference sequence). The CDR3 covers 13 residues. The trim removed 3 bases at V and 4 bases at J, leaving 2 bases unmatched. The CDR3 here is CASSQGTRYEQYF. CDR3 coding DNA: TGTGCCAGCAGCCAGGGGACTAGGTACGAGCAGTACTTC.

This clonotype was picked up a small number of times. This chain uses TRBV7-9 with TRBJ1-5; no clear D gene. Germline V gene sequence: CDR1 SEHNR, CDR2 FQNEAQ (reference sequence). The CDR3 loop spans 14 amino acids. Trimming removed 4 bases from V and 9 bases from J, with 16 bases in between. CDR3 residues: CASSSRGEGTPQHF. CDR3 in DNA: TGTGCCAGCAGCTCGCGCGGTGAGGGTACGCCCCAGCATTTT.

This clonotype was detected a few times. The rearrangement links TRBV27 to TRBJ2-5; D perhaps matches TRBD1 (6 bases). V lost 5 bases, J lost 0 bases, and 7 bases lay in between. The length of the CDR3 is 13 residues. CDR1 is MNHEY and CDR2 is SMNVEV in the germline V gene (reference sequence). Here the CDR3 reads CASSTGNQETQYF. The DNA of the CDR3 is TGTGCCAGCAGTACAGGGAACCAAGAGACCCAGTACTTC.

This clonotype was recorded a few times. This chain uses TRBV7-9 with TRBJ1-4, with D tentatively TRBD1 (6 bases). Germline V lookup: CDR1 SEHNR, CDR2 FQNEAQ (reference sequence). The germline V and J ends were trimmed by 5 bases and 8 bases, with 18 bases remaining between them. The CDR3 is 15 residues long. The CDR3 DNA follows: TGTGCCAGCAGCCCCGACAGGACCCTCGGAGAAAAACTGTTTTTT. This sequence encodes CASSPDRTLGEKLFF.

About this clonotype: This likely came from a read error, as a far larger clone is one base away. The rearrangement joins TRBV2 to TRBJ1-2; D not resolved. The CDR3 spans 17 residues. V was trimmed by 6 bases and J by 2 bases, leaving 22 bases between them. Germline loops: CDR1 SNHLY, CDR2 FYNNEI. Written as DNA, the CDR3 is TGTGCCAGCAGCCCACGCTCCCTAGGTGAGCAGAACTATGGCTACACCTTC. It yields the protein CASSPRSLGEQNYGYTF.

Notes on this clonotype: A read error is possible here, since a much larger clone lies one base away. The chain joins TRBV6-1 to TRBJ1-5; D gene unclear. Looked up from germline, CDR1 is MNHNS and CDR2 is SASEGT. The CDR3 is made up of 12 amino acids. CDR3: CASSEVHQPLHF. The CDR3 DNA reads as TGTGCCAGCAGTGAAGTCCATCAGCCCCTGCATTTT.

The sample holds many counts of this clonotype. V and J are TRBV28 and TRBJ2-6; TRBD1 matches at 10 bases. CDR1 and CDR2 from the germline V gene are MDHEN and SYDVKM. V trimming: 3 bases; J trimming: 10 bases; junction bases outside the gene matches: 9. CDR3 length: 16 amino acids. Here the CDR3 DNA reads TGTGCCAGCAGTTTTGATTTTGGGGGACAGGGGAACGTCCTGACTTTC. Translation: CASSFDFGGQGNVLTF.

This clonotype was counted many times. The rearrangement links TRBV5-1 to TRBJ1-2; D possibly corresponds to TRBD1 (5 bases). The CDR3 is made up of 14 amino acids. V lost 0 bases and J 8 bases, leaving 14 bases between the germline ends. Germline loops: CDR1 SGHRS, CDR2 YFSETQ. The CDR3 DNA reads as TGCGCCAGCAGCTTGGGTCTGGACACGTACGGCTACACCTTC. Translated: CASSLGLDTYGYTF.

This rearrangement joins TRBV28 to TRBJ2-3; tentative D call: TRBD1 (5 bases). V was clipped by 6 bases and J by 0 bases, with 13 bases between them. The CDR3 consists of 15 residues. Germline V lookup: CDR1 MDHEN, CDR2 SYDVKM. The CDR3 coding sequence is TGTGCCAGCAGCCCCTTGGGGCGAAGCACAGATACGCAGTATTTT. As protein: CASSPLGRSTDTQYF.

This clonotype was seen at least ten times. The J gene is TRBJ2-6, the V gene TRBV6-1; D is undetermined. Germline CDR1 is MNHNS and CDR2 is SASEGT. V was pared by 4 bases and J by 0 bases, with 4 bases between. This CDR3 is built from 14 residues. CDR3 in amino acids: CASSGSSGANVLTF. For the CDR3, the DNA is TGTGCCAGCAGTGGATCCTCTGGGGCCAACGTCCTGACTTTC.

This chain joins TRBV28 and TRBJ2-1; 8 bases agree with TRBD2. The germline gives CDR1 MDHEN, CDR2 SYDVKM. This CDR3 region has 16 residues. With 7 bases clipped from V and 7 bases from J, the junction kept 15 bases outside the gene matches. The CDR3 sequence: CASNPGRAGVGNEQFF. The CDR3, as DNA: TGTGCCAGCAACCCGGGTAGAGCGGGAGTGGGTAATGAGCAGTTCTTC. Combining the CDR3 with reference TRBV28 and TRBJ2-1 gives the whole variable domain DVKVTQSSRYLVKRTGEKVFLECVQDMDHENMFWYRQDPGLGLRLIYFSYDVKMKEKGDIPEGYSVSREKKERFSLILESASTNQTSMYLCASNPGRAGVGNEQFFGPGTRLTVL.

This clonotype was seen only a few times. This sequence joins TRBV5-1 and TRBJ2-7; TRBD1 aligns across 12 bases. This CDR3 is built from 15 residues. V lost 4 bases, J lost 6 bases, and 8 bases stayed unmatched. CDR1 and CDR2 (germline): SGHRS, YFSETQ. The CDR3 reads CASSISGQGAGEQYF. CDR3 in DNA: TGCGCCAGCAGCATCTCGGGACAGGGGGCGGGCGAGCAGTACTTC.

This CDR3 reads CSARADRNTEAFF. Here the CDR3 DNA reads TGCAGTGCTAGAGCGGACCGTAACACTGAAGCTTTCTTT. The chain combines TRBV20-1 with TRBJ1-1; unclear D gene. The CDR3 runs to 13 residues. The V end lost 1 base, the J end lost 2 bases, and 8 bases lay between the germline ends. Germline-derived CDR1 and CDR2 are DFQATT and SNEGSKA (reference sequence).

This clonotype was detected only a few times. The genes are TRBV10-3 and TRBJ2-7; a possible D gene is TRBD2 (5 bases). This CDR3 is 13 amino acids long. V gave up 10 bases and J gave up 0 bases, with 13 bases separating them. CDR1 and CDR2 (germline): ENHRY, SYGVKD. DNA for the CDR3: TGTGCCACTGCCGGGGAGAGCTCCTACGAGCAGTACTTC. It translates to CATAGESSYEQYF.

The chain employs TRBV11-1 and TRBJ2-1; no reliable D call. CDR3 length equals 17 residues. V was pared by 1 base and J by 0 bases, with 13 bases between. Per germline, CDR1 SGHAT and CDR2 FQDESV (reference sequence). CDR3: CASSLEGSPSSYNEQFF. CDR3 coding DNA: TGTGCCAGCAGCTTAGAGGGTAGCCCTAGCTCCTACAATGAGCAGTTCTTC.

This clonotype appeared many times. The V call is TRBV3-1, the J call TRBJ1-1; tentative D call: TRBD1 (5 bases). The CDR3 contains 16 residues. In germline, CDR1 is LGHDT, CDR2 YNNKEL (reference sequence). V shed 3 bases and J shed 0 bases, with 14 bases lying between them. The CDR3: CASSHWGSGMNTEAFF. DNA for the CDR3: TGTGCCAGCAGCCATTGGGGGTCAGGGATGAACACTGAAGCTTTCTTT.

In regard to this clonotype: A far larger clone lies a single base away; this is likely a read error. This chain uses TRBV7-3 with TRBJ2-5; TRBD1 is a possible D gene (7 bases). Trimming removed 2 bases from V and 5 bases from J, with 15 bases in between. The CDR3 has 15 amino acids. Germline-derived CDR1 and CDR2 are SGHTA and FQGTGA. The CDR3 sequence is CASSLAGQPAETQYF. CDR3 DNA: TGTGCCAGCAGCTTAGCGGGACAGCCGGCGGAGACCCAGTACTTC.

This clonotype was seen ten or more times. The chain carries TRBV3-1 and TRBJ1-1; no definite D call. Germline assignment: CDR1 LGHDT and CDR2 YNNKEL (reference sequence). The V end was cut by 1 base, the J end by 1 base, with 7 bases between. The CDR3 totals 14 residues. The CDR3 reads CASSQGSENTEAFF. CDR3 DNA sequence: TGTGCCAGCAGCCAAGGGTCCGAGAACACTGAAGCTTTCTTT.

On this clonotype: A much bigger clone sits one base away, suggesting this may be a read error. The V gene is TRBV6-1, the J gene TRBJ1-2; D is perhaps TRBD1 (6 bases). V lost 7 bases, J lost 7 bases, and 16 bases lay in between. The CDR3 loop spans 13 amino acids. The V gene's germline CDR1 is MNHNS and CDR2 SASEGT. The CDR3 region is CASTTDGGAGYTF. The CDR3 region has the DNA TGTGCCAGCACCACCGACGGGGGGGCTGGCTACACCTTC.

V usage is TRBV5-1 and J usage is TRBJ2-2; TRBD1 agrees at 9 bases. Germline V gives CDR1 SGHRS, CDR2 YFSETQ. CDR3 size: 17 residues. Trimming took 0 bases from V and 1 from J; bases not matched to a gene: 4. The chain's CDR3 is CASSLARGQGNTGELFF. CDR3 DNA sequence: TGCGCCAGCAGCTTGGCCAGGGGACAGGGGAACACCGGGGAGCTGTTTTTT.

This clonotype was observed a handful of times. V and J are TRBV6-1 and TRBJ1-1, with D possibly matching TRBD1 (6 bases). The CDR3 runs 14 residues. V lost 2 bases, J lost 3 bases, and 10 bases lay in between. Germline lookup yields CDR1 MNHNS and CDR2 SASEGT. CDR3 in DNA: TGTGCCAGCAGTGAACTCGCAGGGGACACTGAAGCTTTCTTT. Translated: CASSELAGDTEAFF.